This passage covers 23 T cell receptor beta chains from one sample sequenced in a study of CD8 T cells in Susac syndrome. RNA was extracted with the RNeasy kit, and a quantity of roughly 0.5 to 1 ug was reverse transcribed using random hexamers. TCRdb reprocessed the immunoSEQ multiplex PCR reads with MiXCR, giving one entry per CDR3 protein. The profile covers about 130,000 distinct CDR3 sequences, with just over 90% appearing a single time and approximately 0.31% taken by the ten largest. The sequencing input was CD8+ T cells from PBMCs. Source of these receptors: a human donor with multiple sclerosis.

The CDR3 region is CASSQQWTGGLYEQYV. CDR3 in DNA: TGCGCCAGCAGCCAACAATGGACAGGGGGCCTTTACGAGCAGTACGTC. The chain links TRBV4-1 to TRBJ2-7; 11 bases fit TRBD1. Germline V gene sequence: CDR1 MGHRA, CDR2 YSYEKL. The CDR3 runs to 16 residues. J lost 4 bases, V lost 2 bases, and 7 bases had no gene match.

The rearrangement uses TRBV5-1 and TRBJ1-2; 7 bases line up with TRBD1. Trimming took 0 bases from V and 3 from J; bases not matched to a gene: 11. The CDR3 length is 17 residues. Germline V lookup: CDR1 SGHRS, CDR2 YFSETQ. CDR3 loop: CASSLGLRQGHDYGYTF. The CDR3 bases are TGCGCCAGCAGCTTGGGGCTTCGACAGGGACATGACTATGGCTACACCTTC.

This clonotype appeared once. The genes are TRBV6-1 and TRBJ1-5; D gene unclear. V lost 4 bases and J 1 base, leaving 8 bases between the germline ends. This CDR3 contains 14 residues. The germline gives CDR1 MNHNS, CDR2 SASEGT. The CDR3 coding sequence is TGTGCCAGCAGTGGAATAGGAAGCAATCAGCCCCAGCATTTT. This encodes CASSGIGSNQPQHF.

The CDR3 sequence: CASSYTTGGNQPQHF. CDR3 DNA sequence: TGCGCCAGCAGCTACACCACAGGGGGCAATCAGCCCCAGCATTTT. The rearrangement links TRBV5-1 to TRBJ1-5; 7 nucleotides line up with TRBD1. This CDR3 contains 15 residues. Germline V gene sequence: CDR1 SGHRS, CDR2 YFSETQ. The trim removed 3 bases at V and 2 bases at J, leaving 5 bases unmatched.

The chain uses TRBV15 and TRBJ1-3, with D possibly TRBD1 on 5 matching bases. The CDR3 runs to 19 residues. Germline V gene sequence: CDR1 LNHNV, CDR2 YYDKDF (reference sequence). The V end was cut by 2 bases, the J end by 0 bases, with 20 bases between. CDR3 region: CATSRMRRDGLLSGNTIYF. The CDR3, as DNA: TGTGCCACCAGCAGAATGAGGCGGGACGGACTTCTCTCTGGAAACACCATATATTTT.

V and J are TRBV23-1 and TRBJ1-2; TRBD1 is a possible D gene (6 bases). TRBV23-1 is classed as an ORF, of uncertain function. This CDR3 spans 17 amino acids. V was shortened by 5 bases and J by 5 bases, with 24 bases between the two germline ends. The CDR3 region is CASSVWTDSVWGYGYTF. CDR3 sequence (DNA): TGCGCCAGCAGTGTATGGACAGATTCTGTCTGGGGGTATGGCTACACCTTC.

The chain is built from TRBV27 and TRBJ1-1, with TRBD1 matching 9 bases. This CDR3 spans 14 amino acids. V lost 5 bases and J lost 8; bases outside the gene matches: 9. The germline V gene has CDR1 MNHEY and CDR2 SMNVEV (reference sequence). This CDR3 is CASSPTGGRMEAFF. Here the CDR3 DNA reads TGTGCCAGCAGTCCCACAGGGGGCCGGATGGAAGCTTTCTTT.

V usage is TRBV15 and J usage is TRBJ1-1, with D uncertain. Per the germline V gene, CDR1 is LNHNV and CDR2 is YYDKDF (reference sequence). This CDR3 spans 17 amino acids. V was shortened by 3 bases and J by 0 bases, with 17 bases between the two germline ends. DNA for the CDR3: TGTGCCACCAGCAGGCTACCTCAGGTTGGGATGAACACTGAAGCTTTCTTT. Encoded protein: CATSRLPQVGMNTEAFF.

This clonotype has only a few counts. V gene TRBV9 combines with J gene TRBJ2-7; D is tentatively TRBD1 or TRBD2 (5 bases each). V was shortened by 1 base and J by 3 bases, with 17 bases between the two germline ends. CDR1 and CDR2 from the germline V gene are SGDLS and YYNGEE. CDR3 size: 16 residues. CDR3 residues: CASSVSRDGSGYEQYF. The CDR3 DNA follows: TGTGCCAGCAGCGTATCCCGGGACGGTTCTGGCTACGAGCAGTACTTC.

The chain uses TRBV5-4 and TRBJ2-1, with 10 bases that match TRBD2. The V gene end was trimmed by 1 base and the J gene end by 8 bases; junction bases not matched to a gene: 9. Germline V gives CDR1 SGHNT, CDR2 YYREEE (reference sequence). The CDR3 contains 16 residues. CDR3 residues: CASSLPRLAGVYEQFF. The DNA for the CDR3 is TGTGCCAGCAGCTTGCCTCGGCTAGCGGGAGTGTATGAGCAGTTCTTC.

The chain combines TRBV30 with TRBJ2-1; 11 bases are shared with TRBD1. Germline-derived CDR1 and CDR2 are GTSNPN and SVGIG (reference sequence). The CDR3 runs to 13 residues. The J segment lost 10 bases and the V segment lost 5 bases, leaving 7 bases of the junction unmatched. The CDR3 here is CAWGVGTGGEQFF. CDR3 sequence (DNA): TGTGCCTGGGGGGTAGGGACAGGGGGAGAGCAGTTCTTC.

This chain connects TRBV28 to TRBJ2-7; D perhaps matches TRBD2 (6 bases). The CDR3 contains 14 residues. V was trimmed by 3 bases and J by 0 bases, leaving 9 bases between them. Germline loops: CDR1 MDHEN, CDR2 SYDVKM. The CDR3 nucleotides read TGTGCCAGCAGTTTGTGGGGGGTCTCCTACGAGCAGTACTTC. Its translation: CASSLWGVSYEQYF. Variable domain in full (rest from reference TRBV28 and TRBJ2-7): DVKVTQSSRYLVKRTGEKVFLECVQDMDHENMFWYRQDPGLGLRLIYFSYDVKMKEKGDIPEGYSVSREKKERFSLILESASTNQTSMYLCASSLWGVSYEQYFGPGTRLTVT.

This rearrangement joins TRBV5-6 to TRBJ2-7; 10 nucleotides match TRBD1. V was clipped by 4 bases and J by 6 bases; unmatched bases: 7. Per the germline V gene, CDR1 is SGHDT and CDR2 is YYEEEE. The CDR3 runs 14 residues. The CDR3 region has the DNA TGTGCCAGCAGCCTAGGGACAGGGGAGATCGAGCAGTACTTC. This codes for CASSLGTGEIEQYF.

This chain links TRBV12-3 or TRBV12-4 with TRBJ2-3; tentative D call: TRBD2 (7 bases). The CDR3 runs 18 residues. The V end lost 5 bases, the J end lost 2 bases, and 23 bases lay between the germline ends. CDR3 nucleotide sequence: TGTGCCAGCAGTATGCCCGTGGGGGGGGCCGAACTCACAGATACGCAGTATTTT. Its translation is CASSMPVGGAELTDTQYF.

The V gene is TRBV6-6, the J gene TRBJ2-2; possible D gene TRBD1, 6 bases. CDR1 and CDR2 (germline): MNHNY, SVGAGI (reference sequence). Trimming left V 2 bases short and J 8 bases short, with 12 bases between. There are 14 residues in the CDR3. CDR3 bases: TGTGCCAGCAGTTACGGACGACAGGCTGGGGAGCTGTTTTTT. It yields the protein CASSYGRQAGELFF.

The rearrangement uses TRBV2 and TRBJ2-1; 13 bases match TRBD2. The CDR3 extends over 16 amino acids. Germline V lookup: CDR1 SNHLY, CDR2 FYNNEI. The V and J ends lost 6 bases and 6 bases, in that order; junction bases with no gene match: 8. The CDR3 loop is CASSRGLAGVFNEQFF. CDR3 nucleotide sequence: TGTGCCAGCAGCCGCGGACTAGCGGGGGTTTTCAATGAGCAGTTCTTC.

The chain couples TRBV20-1 to TRBJ2-3; D is perhaps TRBD1 or TRBD2 (5 bases each). Trimming left V 6 bases short and J 2 bases short, with 21 bases between. This CDR3 is 16 amino acids long. Per the germline V gene, CDR1 is DFQATT and CDR2 is SNEGSKA (reference sequence). CDR3 residues: CSAEHRGPTYTDTQYF. The CDR3 region has the DNA TGCAGTGCAGAGCACCGGGGACCGACATACACAGATACGCAGTATTTT.

CDR3 sequence (DNA): TGTGCCATCAGCGAGACCGGGTCCCTCGACAATGAGCAGTTCTTC. This gives the protein CAISETGSLDNEQFF. V and J are TRBV10-3 and TRBJ2-1; D unclear. This CDR3 comprises 15 residues. V lost 6 bases, J lost 5 bases, and 17 bases lay in between. Germline V gene data show CDR1 as ENHRY and CDR2 as SYGVKD.

This rearrangement joins TRBV7-9 to TRBJ2-7; 15 bases are shared with TRBD2. CDR1 SEHNR and CDR2 FQNEAQ come from the germline V gene (reference sequence). V was clipped by 5 bases and J by 4 bases; unmatched bases: 6. This CDR3 contains 16 residues. This CDR3 reads CASSRTSGGAGYEQYF. The CDR3 DNA is TGTGCCAGCAGCAGGACTAGCGGGGGGGCCGGGTACGAGCAGTACTTC.

For this clonotype: A junction end diverges from the germline sequence, so it may reflect a read error. V is TRBV20-1 and J is TRBJ1-2; tentative D call: TRBD1 (5 bases). Germline V CDR1 and CDR2: DFQATT, SNEGSKA (reference sequence). CDR3 length: 13 amino acids. Here the CDR3 reads CSARDPGNYVYTF. CDR3 in DNA: TGCAGTGCTAGAGATCCAGGGAACTATGTCTACACCTTC.

The V and J genes are TRBV6-5 and TRBJ1-2; 7 bases agree with TRBD1. Germline trimming cut 1 base from V and 3 bases from J; bases unmatched to any gene: 14. Germline CDR1 MNHEY, CDR2 SVGAGI. The CDR3 loop spans 18 amino acids. Here the CDR3 DNA reads TGTGCCAGCAGTTACTTGACCGTCGGACAGGCTACTTACTATGGCTACACCTTC. Translated, it gives CASSYLTVGQATYYGYTF.

The rearrangement links TRBV29-1 to TRBJ2-3; TRBD2 matches at 7 bases. Germline V gene data show CDR1 as SQVTM and CDR2 as ANQGSEA. V dropped 0 bases and J dropped 3; count of bases not matched to a gene: 6. The CDR3 spans 15 residues. The CDR3 DNA follows: TGCAGCGTTGAAGATCTTAGGCGGGAGACAGATACGCAGTATTTT. Protein product: CSVEDLRRETDTQYF.

This chain joins TRBV12-3 or TRBV12-4 and TRBJ1-1; D is undetermined. The V and J ends lost 4 bases and 5 bases respectively, with 17 bases between them. The CDR3 is 15 residues long. CDR3 sequence: CASSSQEPPGTEAFF. The CDR3 region has the DNA TGTGCCAGCAGTTCCCAGGAACCCCCCGGGACTGAAGCTTTCTTT.